This entry lists 6 T cell receptor beta chains sequenced from one sample in a study of immune characterization of retroperitoneal liposarcoma. TCRdb redid the calling of the PCR reads with MiXCR, one entry per CDR3 protein. This table holds 2,000 to 3,000 distinct CDR3 sequences, around 50% found once. Sequencing used tumor tissue. These receptors were taken from a female donor with retroperitoneal liposarcoma.

V is TRBV27 and J is TRBJ2-3; the match to TRBD2 covers 8 bases. The better agreement between TRBJ2-1 and the DNA end casts doubt on the J call. Per the germline V gene, CDR1 is MNHEY and CDR2 is SMNVEV (reference sequence). The CDR3 has 14 residues. CDR3 sequence reads: CASSAGTSHNEQFF. As DNA, the CDR3 is TGTGCCAGCAGCGCCGGGACTAGTCACAATGAGCAGTTCTTC.

The chain uses TRBV10-1 and TRBJ2-5; D possibly uses TRBD1 or TRBD2 (5 bases each). Germline V gene lookup returns CDR1 WNHNN and CDR2 SYGVQD (reference sequence). V gave up 6 bases and J gave up 7 bases, with 18 bases separating them. The CDR3 length is 14 residues. The CDR3, as DNA: TGCGCCAGCAGAGACCCACCGGATGGGGGGACCCAGTACTTC. As protein: CASRDPPDGGTQYF.

This clonotype counts as large. The V gene is TRBV7-3, the J gene TRBJ2-3; D is ambiguous. V gave up 5 bases and J gave up 1 base, with 13 bases separating them. The germline V gene has CDR1 SGHTA and CDR2 FQGTGA. The CDR3 covers 15 residues. The CDR3 sequence is CASSPDSGGTDTQYF. As DNA, the CDR3 is TGTGCCAGCAGCCCCGACTCTGGGGGCACAGATACGCAGTATTTT. Variable domain in full (rest from reference TRBV7-3 and TRBJ2-3): GAGVSQTPSNKVTEKGKYVELRCDPISGHTALYWYRQSLGQGPEFLIYFQGTGAADDSGLPNDRFFAVRPEGSVSTLKIQRTERGDSAVYLCASSPDSGGTDTQYFGPGTRLTVL.

This clonotype was counted between two and nine times. The chain combines TRBV7-2 with TRBJ2-5; D unclear. Trimming took 2 bases from V and 11 from J, leaving 30 bases between them. Germline CDR1 SGHTA, CDR2 FQGNSA. The CDR3 has 18 residues. CDR3 DNA sequence: TGTGCCAGCAGCTTAATCAAACAGTTTCCAGTCTCCTACAATGAGCAGTACTTC. It specifies CASSLIKQFPVSYNEQYF.

The chain has TRBV11-2 and TRBJ2-1; possible D gene TRBD2, 6 bases. The end of the DNA aligns better with TRBJ2-5, so the J call may be wrong. From germline, CDR1 is SGHAT and CDR2 FQNNGV. CDR3 length equals 14 residues. CDR3: CASSSRLERETQYF. CDR3 nucleotide sequence: TGTGCCAGCAGCTCGAGACTAGAGCGAGAGACCCAGTACTTC.

V usage is TRBV6-1 and J usage is TRBJ2-3, with TRBD1 matching 11 bases. CDR1 is MNHNS, CDR2 SASEGT, per germline. V gave up 2 bases and J gave up 3 bases; unmatched junction bases: 4. The CDR3 consists of 16 residues. The CDR3 bases are TGTGCCAGCAGTGAATGGGGGACAGGGGGGACAGATACGCAGTATTTT. The encoded protein is CASSEWGTGGTDTQYF.